One sample yielded the 2 T cell receptor beta chains listed below, sequenced in a study of T cells after yellow fever vaccination. From the 5' RACE reads, TCRdb called clonotypes with MiXCR, one entry per CDR3 protein. The sample yields almost 30,000 distinct CDR3 sequences, approximately 6.5% seen once. The source was PBMCs, either bulk or a sorted T-cell subset (CD4+, CD8+, memory, or dextramer-sorted; not recorded which), collected on the day of the yellow fever booster vaccination. Every receptor here comes from a man aged 25-40 years who received the YFV17D yellow fever vaccine.

The table lists this clonotype with many counts. The chain has TRBV15 and TRBJ1-1; no clear D gene. This CDR3 has 15 residues. The V end was cut by 5 bases, the J end by 3 bases, with 16 bases between. Germline assignment: CDR1 LNHNV and CDR2 YYDKDF (reference sequence). CDR3 protein: CATSPSQHRYTEAFF. The CDR3 coding sequence is TGTGCCACCAGCCCTTCCCAGCATAGGTACACTGAAGCTTTCTTT.

About this clonotype itself: A read error may be the cause here, since a much bigger clone is one base away. This chain links TRBV4-3 with TRBJ2-7; D perhaps matches TRBD2 (6 bases). The CDR3 totals 16 residues. Germline assignment: CDR1 LGHNA and CDR2 YSLEER. The CDR3 coding sequence is TGCGCCAGCAGCCAAGAGGTAGCGGTCTACTCCTACGCGCAGTACTTC. This translates into CASSQEVAVYSYAQYF.